The entry below gives a single T cell receptor beta chain sequence along with its context. Antigen unknown. These data originate in a study of vaccination and CD4 T cells after COVID-19. The study sequenced cultured CD4+ T cell DNA using the Oncomine TCR Beta short-read assay. A single record per CDR3 protein comes from TCRdb applying MiXCR to the PCR reads. The sample has 8,000 or so distinct CDR3 sequences; roughly 20% are singletons. Described treatment: approximately 9-day PBMC culture with coronavirus spike peptide pools or control peptides (ViraFEST assay). J gave up 2 bases and V 5 bases, and 6 bases lay outside the gene matches. Per the germline V gene, CDR1 is SGHKS and CDR2 is YYEKEE (reference sequence). The CDR3 contains 14 residues.

The TCR was taken from a human donor who had recovered from COVID-19. This specimen consisted of CD4+ T cells from blood, cultured in vitro, obtained after SARS-CoV-2 vaccination. V gene TRBV5-5 combines with J gene TRBJ1-2, with 7 bases identical to TRBD1. Here the CDR3 DNA reads TGTGCCAGCAGAGAGGGACAGCCAAACTATGGCTACACCTTC. Translated, it gives CASREGQPNYGYTF.